The clone carrying this T cell receptor (beta chain) has just a few counts. This specimen comes from a study of molecular identifiers for immune sequencing clone quantification. Sorting defined naive CD8 T cells as CD8+CD4-CCR7+CD45RA+. Germline V gene lookup returns CDR1 LGHDT and CDR2 YNNKEL (reference sequence). The V gene lost 0 bases and the J gene lost 1 base, with 9 bases spanning the gap. This CDR3 is built from 15 residues. TCRdb analysed the PCR reads with MiXCR anew, one entry per CDR3 protein. The sample lists 300,000 to 350,000 distinct CDR3 sequences, about a fifth occurring once. The sequenced sample consisted of naive CD8+ T cells from blood, with Jurkat cell RNA spiked in. Specified subset: FACS-sorted CD8+CD4-CCR7+CD45RA+ naive T cells. This sequence joins TRBV3-1 and TRBJ2-5; no reliable D call. The sequence was collected from a human donor in good health. Some libraries in this study had Jurkat cell RNA spiked in. The CDR3 loop reads CASSQDLATQETQYF. CDR3 bases: TGTGCCAGCAGCCAAGATTTGGCGACCCAAGAGACCCAGTACTTC.